These T cell receptor beta chains were read from a single sample in a study of response to subunit inactivated influenza vaccine. TCRdb fed the RT-PCR reads into MiXCR, producing one record per CDR3 protein. The data contain fewer than 350,000 distinct CDR3 sequences, roughly a fifth of them singletons. Material: PBMCs from blood, obtained 21 months after vaccination. These receptors all stem from a man between 50 and 69 years old who received an inactivated influenza vaccine. Both conserved end residues are part of each CDR3. The D gene is left open where the match is weak. Size values are once, few and many counts, or a class for expanded clones, and some rows have none.

clone_size: .; j_call: TRBJ2-7; v_call: TRBV4-2; d_call: .; cdr3_aa: CASSPRRGDEQYF; cdr3_nt: TGTGCCAGCAGCCCACGGCGGGGTGACGAGCAGTACTTC
clone_size: .; j_call: TRBJ2-4; v_call: TRBV27; d_call: .; cdr3_aa: CASSLIAAGAKNIQYF; cdr3_nt: TGTGCCAGCAGTTTAATTGCAGCGGGAGCCAAAAACATTCAGTACTTC
clone_size: few; j_call: TRBJ2-3; v_call: TRBV4-3; d_call: .; cdr3_aa: CASSQDNSGTQYF; cdr3_nt: TGCGCCAGCAGCCAGGATAACTCCGGTACGCAGTATTTT
clone_size: few; j_call: TRBJ2-4; v_call: TRBV28; d_call: .; cdr3_aa: CASSPSLGLAKNIQYF; cdr3_nt: TGTGCCAGCAGTCCCTCATTGGGGTTAGCCAAAAACATTCAGTACTTC
clone_size: .; j_call: TRBJ2-4; v_call: TRBV28; d_call: TRBD2; cdr3_aa: CASSLSVTSGVGTAKNIQYF; cdr3_nt: TGTGCCAGCAGTTTATCGGTTACTAGCGGAGTCGGGACGGCCAAAAACATTCAGTACTTC
clone_size: .; j_call: TRBJ2-5; v_call: TRBV4-1; d_call: .; cdr3_aa: CASSQPGRRFQETQYF; cdr3_nt: TGCGCCAGCAGCCAGCCGGGACGGCGCTTCCAAGAGACCCAGTACTTC
clone_size: .; j_call: TRBJ2-2; v_call: TRBV4-3; d_call: TRBD2; cdr3_aa: CASSLTLGLAGGQGELFF; cdr3_nt: TGCGCCAGCAGCCTTACTCTAGGACTAGCGGGGGGCCAGGGGGAGCTGTTTTTT
clone_size: .; j_call: TRBJ2-4; v_call: TRBV20-1; d_call: TRBD2; cdr3_aa: CSARIPTSGRRGLAKNIQYF; cdr3_nt: TGCAGTGCTAGAATACCCACTAGCGGGAGAAGGGGGTTAGCCAAAAACATTCAGTACTTC
clone_size: .; j_call: TRBJ2-1; v_call: TRBV5-6; d_call: .; cdr3_aa: CASSVPGPSIAVNEQFF; cdr3_nt: TGTGCCAGCAGCGTACCGGGACCGAGTATAGCCGTCAATGAGCAGTTCTTC
clone_size: many; j_call: TRBJ2-4; v_call: TRBV28; d_call: .; cdr3_aa: CASSLGRRAKNIQYF; cdr3_nt: TGTGCCAGCAGTTTAGGACGCCGAGCCAAAAACATTCAGTACTTC
clone_size: few; j_call: TRBJ1-5; v_call: TRBV7-2; d_call: .; cdr3_aa: CASSLAPGESQPQHF; cdr3_nt: TGTGCCAGCAGCTTAGCACCGGGGGAGAGTCAGCCCCAGCATTTT
clone_size: .; j_call: TRBJ2-7; v_call: TRBV18; d_call: TRBD1; cdr3_aa: CASSPTGDSTYEQYF; cdr3_nt: TGTGCCAGCTCGCCCACAGGGGATTCGACCTACGAGCAGTACTTC
clone_size: few; j_call: TRBJ2-1; v_call: TRBV5-4; d_call: TRBD2; cdr3_aa: CASSLDSGSWDEQFF; cdr3_nt: TGTGCCAGCAGCTTGGATAGCGGGAGTTGGGATGAGCAGTTCTTC
clone_size: once; j_call: TRBJ2-1; v_call: TRBV7-9; d_call: .; cdr3_aa: CASSPDRREFF; cdr3_nt: TGTGCCAGCAGCCCGGACAGGAGGGAGTTCTTC
clone_size: few; j_call: TRBJ2-7; v_call: TRBV6-5; d_call: TRBD1; cdr3_aa: CASRYGTARVYEQYF; cdr3_nt: TGTGCCAGCAGGTACGGGACAGCTCGGGTGTACGAGCAGTACTTC
clone_size: .; j_call: TRBJ2-7; v_call: TRBV6-1; d_call: TRBD2; cdr3_aa: CASRQLAATAYEQYF; cdr3_nt: TGTGCCAGCAGGCAACTAGCGGCCACCGCCTACGAGCAGTACTTC
clone_size: .; j_call: TRBJ2-1; v_call: TRBV5-5; d_call: .; cdr3_aa: CASSPLANNYNEQFF; cdr3_nt: TGTGCCAGCAGCCCTCTAGCAAACAACTACAATGAGCAGTTCTTC
clone_size: .; j_call: TRBJ2-1; v_call: TRBV28; d_call: TRBD2; cdr3_aa: CASSFGDRLAPYNEQFF; cdr3_nt: TGTGCCAGCAGTTTTGGGGATCGACTAGCGCCCTACAATGAGCAGTTCTTC
clone_size: few; j_call: TRBJ2-5; v_call: TRBV7-9; d_call: .; cdr3_aa: CASTKKETQYF; cdr3_nt: TGTGCCAGCACTAAAAAAGAGACCCAGTACTTC
clone_size: .; j_call: TRBJ1-2; v_call: TRBV7-2; d_call: .; cdr3_aa: CASSPSIDRRHYGYTF; cdr3_nt: TGTGCCAGCAGTCCATCCATTGACAGAAGACACTATGGCTACACCTTC
clone_size: .; j_call: TRBJ1-1; v_call: TRBV3-1; d_call: .; cdr3_aa: CACSQLRVGTEAFF; cdr3_nt: TGTGCCTGCAGCCAACTACGGGTGGGCACTGAAGCTTTCTTT
clone_size: .; j_call: TRBJ2-3; v_call: TRBV20-1; d_call: .; cdr3_aa: CSARPSGHLTDTQYF; cdr3_nt: TGCAGTGCTAGACCCAGCGGGCACCTCACAGATACGCAGTATTTT
clone_size: many; j_call: TRBJ1-2; v_call: TRBV12-3/TRBV12-4; d_call: .; cdr3_aa: CASSSTTGFRGYTF; cdr3_nt: TGTGCCAGCAGTTCGACCACAGGGTTCAGGGGCTACACCTTC
clone_size: .; j_call: TRBJ1-2; v_call: TRBV5-1; d_call: TRBD1; cdr3_aa: CASRPGGARGERGYTF; cdr3_nt: TGCGCCAGCCGCCCAGGGGGGGCGCGTGGTGAACGTGGCTACACCTTC
clone_size: few; j_call: TRBJ2-1; v_call: TRBV10-3; d_call: TRBD2; cdr3_aa: CATNQGASGSHEQFF; cdr3_nt: TGTGCCACCAACCAGGGGGCTAGCGGGAGTCATGAGCAGTTCTTC
clone_size: .; j_call: TRBJ2-1; v_call: TRBV7-9; d_call: .; cdr3_aa: CASHDLGGQSYNEQFF; cdr3_nt: TGTGCCAGCCATGACCTGGGGGGACAGTCCTACAATGAGCAGTTCTTC
clone_size: few; j_call: TRBJ2-1; v_call: TRBV15; d_call: .; cdr3_aa: CATSRDQGSTGNF; cdr3_nt: TGTGCCACCAGCAGAGACCAAGGGTCCACAGGGAACTTC
clone_size: few; j_call: TRBJ1-1; v_call: TRBV14; d_call: .; cdr3_aa: CASSQAGGAFF; cdr3_nt: TGTGCCAGCAGCCAAGCGGGAGGGGCTTTCTTT